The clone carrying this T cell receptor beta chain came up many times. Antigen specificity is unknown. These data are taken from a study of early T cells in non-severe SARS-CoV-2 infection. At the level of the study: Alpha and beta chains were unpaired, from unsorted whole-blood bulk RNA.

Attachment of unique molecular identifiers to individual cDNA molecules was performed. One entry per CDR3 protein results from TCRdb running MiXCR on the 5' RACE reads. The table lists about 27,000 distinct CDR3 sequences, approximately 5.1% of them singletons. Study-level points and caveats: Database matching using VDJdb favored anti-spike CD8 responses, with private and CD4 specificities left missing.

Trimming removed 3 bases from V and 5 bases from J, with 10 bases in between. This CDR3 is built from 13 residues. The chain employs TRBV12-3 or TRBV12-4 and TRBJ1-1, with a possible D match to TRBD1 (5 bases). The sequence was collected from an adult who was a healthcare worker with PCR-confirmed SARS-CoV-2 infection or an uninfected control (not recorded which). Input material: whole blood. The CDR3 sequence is CASSFSTVTEAFF. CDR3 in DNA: TGTGCCAGCAGTTTCTCGACAGTTACTGAAGCTTTCTTT.